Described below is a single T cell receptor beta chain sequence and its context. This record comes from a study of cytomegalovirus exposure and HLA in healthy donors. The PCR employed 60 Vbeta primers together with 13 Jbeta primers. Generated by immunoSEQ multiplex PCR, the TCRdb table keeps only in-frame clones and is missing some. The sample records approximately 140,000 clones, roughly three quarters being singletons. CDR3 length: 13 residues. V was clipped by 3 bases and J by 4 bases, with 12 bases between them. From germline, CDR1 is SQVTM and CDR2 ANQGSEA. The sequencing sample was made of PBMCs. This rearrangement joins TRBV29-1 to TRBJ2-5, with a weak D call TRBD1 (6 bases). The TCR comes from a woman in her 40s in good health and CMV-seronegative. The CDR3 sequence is CSVELGAGETQYF. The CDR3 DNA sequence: TGCAGCGTTGAGTTGGGGGCTGGAGAGACCCAGTACTTC.